This TCR beta chain was found in a study of CD8+ T cells in alopecia areata. Study at large: Oral tofacitinib (5 to 10 mg twice daily) was administered to treated patients.

Extracted from the samples, RNA was reverse transcribed into cDNA to serve as the sequencing template. TCRdb keeps only in-frame clones here, not all; method: immunoSEQ multiplex PCR. Of under 200,000 clones listed, around 59% are singletons. Study outcomes and limitations: Scalp clonality and expanded CD8+ clones among the top 100 were significantly decreased by tofacitinib. There were many expanded lesional clones persisting in scalp and blood during tofacitinib.

Treatment given: oral pan-JAK inhibitor, 5-10 mg twice daily. This CDR3 is 16 amino acids long. With 3 bases clipped from V and 5 bases from J, the junction kept 10 bases outside the gene matches. The germline CDR1 and CDR2 sequences are LNHNV and YYDKDF (reference sequence). Comments on this clone: Its antigen is unidentified.

The origin of this receptor is a human donor with alopecia areata. The sequenced sample was CD4+ T cells sorted from blood, obtained at week 24, from a patient treated with tofacitinib. This chain links TRBV15 with TRBJ2-7, with 10 bases matching TRBD1. The CDR3 region is CATSSRWGTGDDEQYF. CDR3 DNA: TGTGCCACCAGCAGCCGGTGGGGGACAGGGGACGACGAGCAGTACTTC.